One sample yielded the 20 T cell receptor beta chains listed below, sequenced in a study of T cells in Graves' hyperthyroidism and ophthalmopathy. Authors of the study amplified TCR beta CDR3 regions from RNA transcripts. Carried out on the TCR CDR3, a first-round RT-PCR used the HTBI primer set. In TCRdb, the multiplex PCR reads were re-called with MiXCR into one record per CDR3 protein. The sample carries hundreds of thousands of distinct CDR3 sequences, approximately 25% recorded once. Sequencing input: blood. The receptors were gathered from a woman aged 25-40 years with Graves' ophthalmopathy.

This rearrangement joins TRBV12-3 or TRBV12-4 to TRBJ2-7; D remains unclear. The CDR3 consists of 12 residues. The ends were cut back, 5 bases at V and 6 bases at J, with 11 bases in the middle. The CDR3 reads CASSPDPGEQYF. The CDR3 coding sequence is TGTGCCAGCAGTCCAGACCCGGGCGAGCAGTACTTC.

About this clonotype itself: One base away lies a much larger clone, so this may be a sequencing read error. The chain combines TRBV6-1 with TRBJ2-2; 9 bases are shared with TRBD1. The CDR3 is 14 residues long. The germline V gene encodes CDR1 MNHNS and CDR2 SASEGT. CDR3 in amino acids: CVSTRQGGTGELFF. For the CDR3, the DNA is TGTGTCAGCACCCGACAGGGGGGGACCGGGGAGCTGTTTTTT.

This chain links TRBV6-1 with TRBJ1-3; D not certain. This CDR3 region has 11 residues. Trimming shortened V by 1 base and J by 6 bases, and 1 base separated the two germline ends. The germline V gene encodes CDR1 MNHNS and CDR2 SASEGT. The CDR3 DNA follows: TGTGCCAGCAGTGAAGTAAACACCATATATTTT. Its translation: CASSEVNTIYF.

The chain combines TRBV6-1 with TRBJ1-5, with D unresolved. This CDR3 has 10 amino acids. Germline V CDR1 and CDR2: MNHNS, SASEGT. The ends were cut back, 4 bases at V and 7 bases at J, with 2 bases in the middle. The CDR3 sequence: CASSAQPQHF. The CDR3, as DNA: TGTGCCAGCAGTGCACAGCCCCAGCATTTT.

Many counts were recorded for this clonotype. The rearrangement joins TRBV7-2 to TRBJ2-7, with D perhaps given as TRBD1 or TRBD2 (6 bases each). The V gene lost 2 bases and the J gene lost 3 bases, with 11 bases spanning the gap. In germline, CDR1 is SGHTA, CDR2 FQGNSA. This CDR3 has 14 residues. CDR3: CASSLKGGHYEQYF. CDR3 DNA sequence: TGTGCCAGCAGCTTAAAGGGGGGACACTACGAGCAGTACTTC.

At least ten counts were recorded for this clonotype. The chain is built from TRBV7-2 and TRBJ2-7; D call uncertain. CDR3 length equals 11 residues. The germline V gene encodes CDR1 SGHTA and CDR2 FQGNSA. V was clipped by 4 bases and J by 3 bases, with 4 bases between them. The CDR3 is CASSYHYEQYF. CDR3 nucleotide sequence: TGTGCCAGCAGCTATCACTACGAGCAGTACTTC.

This clonotype was observed at least ten times. DNA of the CDR3: TGTGCCAGCAGTTACAGCGGGAACACCGGGGAGCTGTTTTTT. Amino acid sequence: CASSYSGNTGELFF. The V gene is TRBV6-5, the J gene TRBJ2-2; tentatively, D is TRBD2 (5 bases). Between the trimmed V and J ends, which lost 2 bases and 1 base, there was a span of 5 bases. Germline values: CDR1 MNHEY, CDR2 SVGAGI. The CDR3 sequence is 14 residues long.

The sample holds many counts of this clonotype. The chain employs TRBV29-1 and TRBJ1-4; a possible D gene is TRBD1 (5 bases). Trimming cost V 6 bases and J 6 bases, with 14 bases left between them. The CDR3 runs to 13 residues. Germline CDR1 reads SQVTM; CDR2 reads ANQGSEA. The CDR3 region is CSVGDGEYEKLFF. In DNA, the CDR3 is TGCAGCGTGGGGGACGGAGAATATGAAAAACTGTTTTTT. The variable domain in full, completed from reference TRBV29-1 and TRBJ1-4, reads SAVISQKPSRDICQRGTSLTIQCQVDSQVTMMFWYRQQPGQSLTLIATANQGSEATYESGFVIDKFPISRPNLTFSTLTVSNMSPEDSSIYLCSVGDGEYEKLFFGSGTQLSVL.

This clonotype has at least ten counts. The gene calls are TRBV24-1 and TRBJ1-1; D unclear. Germline CDR1 KGHDR, CDR2 SFDVKD. Between the trimmed V and J ends, which lost 5 bases and 4 bases, there was a span of 7 bases. This CDR3 comprises 12 residues. Here the CDR3 DNA reads TGTGCCACCAGTGGCCCCTCCACTGAAGCTTTCTTT. It specifies CATSGPSTEAFF.

V usage is TRBV12-3 or TRBV12-4 and J usage is TRBJ1-1; D is uncertain. The germline V and J ends were trimmed by 3 bases and 3 bases, with 8 bases remaining between them. The CDR3 has 13 amino acids. In nucleotides, the CDR3 is TGTGCCAGCAGTTTGTCCAGTTACACTGAAGCTTTCTTT. Translated: CASSLSSYTEAFF.

In the case of this clonotype: One junction end disagrees with the germline gene, perhaps due to a read error. The rearrangement uses TRBV11-3 and TRBJ2-7, with D perhaps TRBD2 (6 bases). The CDR3 covers 14 residues. From germline, CDR1 is SGHNT and CDR2 YENEEA. CDR3 in DNA: TGTGCCAGCAGTTTAGCGGAACTTACCTACGAGCAGTACTTC. This translates into CASSLAELTYEQYF.

The chain recombines TRBV10-3 with TRBJ2-7, with D perhaps assigned TRBD1 or TRBD2 (5 bases each). CDR1 and CDR2 from the germline V gene are ENHRY and SYGVKD. V lost 10 bases and J lost 3, with 13 bases in between. This CDR3 contains 12 residues. The CDR3 spells CATGADGYEQYF. In DNA, the CDR3 is TGTGCCACCGGGGCTGATGGCTACGAGCAGTACTTC.

In this sample, this clonotype turned up a few times. The chain carries TRBV10-3 and TRBJ1-3; tentatively, D is TRBD1 (6 bases). Deletions cut 6 bases from V and 0 bases from J, with 12 bases between. Germline V gives CDR1 ENHRY, CDR2 SYGVKD. This CDR3 contains 15 residues. DNA of the CDR3: TGTGCCATCAGCACGGGACATAACTCTGGAAACACCATATATTTT. Its translation is CAISTGHNSGNTIYF.

This clonotype was recorded many times. This chain links TRBV6-2 or TRBV6-3 with TRBJ2-7; no definite D call. V was shortened by 7 bases and J by 2 bases, with 15 bases between the two germline ends. Germline V gene sequence: CDR1 MNHEY, CDR2 SVGEGT. This CDR3 comprises 14 residues. The CDR3 reads CASTSEYTPYEQYF. The CDR3 DNA reads as TGTGCCAGCACGTCAGAGTACACCCCCTACGAGCAGTACTTC.

This clonotype was counted a few times. Possible read error: a much larger clone is one base away. V gene TRBV20-1 combines with J gene TRBJ2-5, with 7 positions matching TRBD2. The CDR3 is 14 residues long. Germline CDR1 and CDR2: DFQATT and SNEGSKA (reference sequence). Here the CDR3 reads CSARQRGFSETKYF. The CDR3 region has the DNA TGCAGTGCTAGACAGCGGGGCTTCTCAGAGACCAAGTACTTC.

This clonotype was detected many times. The rearrangement uses TRBV7-3 and TRBJ2-7; D is possibly TRBD2 (6 bases). This CDR3 is built from 15 residues. The V gene's germline CDR1 is SGHTA and CDR2 FQGTGA. Trimming took off 0 bases at V and 3 bases at J, with 12 bases between the two ends. The CDR3 sequence: CASSLTSSDGYEQYF. The DNA for the CDR3 is TGTGCCAGCAGCTTAACGTCTAGCGATGGCTACGAGCAGTACTTC.

This clonotype showed up just a few times. V and J are TRBV19 and TRBJ1-1; D is possibly TRBD1 (6 bases). Germline lookup yields CDR1 LNHDA and CDR2 SQIVND (reference sequence). This CDR3 has 17 residues. V lost 2 bases and J lost 2, with 18 bases in between. CDR3 sequence (DNA): TGTGCCAGTAGTATAAAAGGGAGAGGACAGATTAACACTGAAGCTTTCTTT. Its protein is CASSIKGRGQINTEAFF.

CDR3 nucleotides: TGTGCCAGCACAAGGACAGATAATCAGCCCCAGCATTTT. Protein: CASTRTDNQPQHF. The chain carries TRBV6-2 or TRBV6-3 and TRBJ1-5; possible D gene TRBD1, 6 bases. Between the trimmed V and J ends, which lost 7 bases and 4 bases, there was a span of 11 bases. This CDR3 is built from 13 residues. Per the germline V gene, CDR1 is MNHEY and CDR2 is SVGEGT.

CDR3 in amino acids: CASSRTGLSSYEQYF. The CDR3, as DNA: TGTGCCAGCTCCCGGACTGGGTTGAGCTCCTACGAGCAGTACTTC. The chain employs TRBV5-8 and TRBJ2-7; D may be TRBD2 (5 bases). The ends were cut back, 7 bases at V and 0 bases at J, with 17 bases in the middle. Germline V gives CDR1 SGHTS, CDR2 YDEGEE. The CDR3 is 15 residues long. Supplemented by reference TRBV5-8 and TRBJ2-7, the full variable domain reads EAGVTQSPTHLIKTRGQQATLRCSPISGHTSVYWYQQALGLGLQFLLWYDEGEERNRGNFPPRFSGRQFPNYSSELNVNALELEDSALYLCASSRTGLSSYEQYFGPGTRLTVT.

This clonotype was recorded many times. The chain uses TRBV12-3 or TRBV12-4 and TRBJ1-5, with 7 bases lining up with TRBD1. J lost 0 bases, V lost 8 bases, and 4 bases had no gene match. The CDR3 consists of 14 residues. CDR3 amino acids: CASSGGVSNQPQHF. DNA of the CDR3: TGTGCCAGCTCAGGGGGGGTTAGCAATCAGCCCCAGCATTTT.